A selection of T cell receptor beta chains follows, all from one sample in a study of cytomegalovirus exposure and HLA in healthy donors. TCRdb's table, derived via immunoSEQ multiplex PCR, lists solely in-frame clones and lacks some. This repertoire includes 60,000 to 80,000 clones. Sequenced sample: PBMCs. The receptors derive from a man between 40 and 49 years old in good health and CMV-seronegative. Both conserved end residues are part of each CDR3. Each record gives: V gene, J gene, clone size, D gene, CDR3 protein, CDR3 DNA. The D gene is left open where the match is weak. Expanded clones are given a class, and other clones once, few, many or no size at all.

>TRBV7-8|TRBJ2-7|-|TRBD2
CASGVAGAILKTEQYF
TGTGCCAGCGGTGTAGCGGGGGCGATCCTAAAGACGGAGCAGTACTTC
>TRBV29-1|TRBJ1-1|-|TRBD1
CSAARQGDTEAFF
TGCAGCGCCGCCCGACAGGGTGATACTGAAGCTTTCTTT
>TRBV7-2|TRBJ2-2|-|-
CASSLFRGAGELFF
TGTGCCAGCAGCTTATTCAGGGGGGCCGGGGAGCTGTTTTTT
>TRBV28|TRBJ2-1|-|TRBD2
CASSRPGTSGRATYNEQFF
TGTGCCAGCAGCAGACCCGGGACTAGCGGGAGGGCCACCTACAATGAGCAGTTCTTC
>TRBV28|TRBJ2-7|-|TRBD1
CASSQGDRGYEQYF
TGTGCCAGCAGCCAGGGGGACAGGGGCTACGAGCAGTACTTC
>TRBV7-9|TRBJ1-4|-|-
CASSLGSFQGRNEKLFF
TGTGCCAGCAGCTTAGGTAGTTTCCAGGGAAGAAATGAAAAACTGTTTTTT
>TRBV7-2|TRBJ2-5|-|TRBD1
CASNTLGQGQETQYF
TGTGCCAGCAATACCCTGGGACAGGGACAAGAGACCCAGTACTTC
>TRBV27|TRBJ2-1|-|TRBD2
CASIFAAGGNEQFF
TGTGCCAGCATCTTCGCGGCGGGGGGCAATGAGCAGTTCTTC
>TRBV30|TRBJ1-1|-|-
CAWTQGTNTEAFF
TGTGCCTGGACTCAGGGTACGAACACTGAAGCTTTCTTT
>TRBV21-1|TRBJ2-1|-|-
CASGTSSYNEQFF
TGTGCCAGCGGGACTAGCTCCTACAATGAGCAGTTCTTC
>TRBV4-3|TRBJ1-1|-|TRBD1
CASSQKGQRNTEAFF
TGCGCCAGCAGCCAAAAGGGACAGAGGAACACTGAAGCTTTCTTT
>TRBV6-5|TRBJ1-4|-|-
CASSWGRVGEKLFF
TGTGCCAGCAGTTGGGGGAGGGTAGGTGAAAAACTGTTTTTT
>TRBV7-7|TRBJ2-5|-|-
CASSLVSKETQYF
TGTGCTAGCAGCTTAGTCAGTAAAGAGACCCAGTACTTC
>TRBV7-8|TRBJ2-5|-|TRBD1
CASSSHPGQSQETQYF
TGTGCCAGCAGCTCCCATCCGGGACAGTCACAAGAGACCCAGTACTTC
>TRBV10-1|TRBJ2-3|-|-
CASSDSYTDTQYF
TGCGCCAGCAGTGATAGCTACACAGATACGCAGTATTTT
>TRBV4-3|TRBJ1-2|-|-
CASSQGRTGNYGYTF
TGCGCCAGCAGCCAAGGGCGGACGGGAAACTATGGCTACACCTTC
>TRBV5-1|TRBJ2-2|-|-
CASSRTQGQGGELFF
TGCGCCAGCAGCCGAACCCAGGGTCAGGGCGGGGAGCTGTTTTTT
>TRBV9|TRBJ2-2|-|-
CASSPPQSTWELFF
TGTGCCAGCAGCCCTCCGCAGTCCACCTGGGAGCTGTTTTTT
>TRBV13|TRBJ2-5|-|TRBD2
CASSFGTSGSLETQYF
TGTGCCAGCAGCTTCGGGACTAGCGGGTCGTTAGAGACCCAGTACTTC
>TRBV15|TRBJ2-3|-|-
CATSREWSSGSTDTQYF
TGTGCCACCAGCAGAGAATGGAGTAGCGGAAGTACAGATACGCAGTATTTT
>TRBV5-1|TRBJ2-3|-|TRBD2
CASSLRGGPYTQYF
TGCGCCAGCAGCTTGCGGGGAGGGCCATATACGCAGTATTTT
>TRBV15|TRBJ1-2|-|-
CATSRDHTVNYGYTF
TGTGCCACCAGCAGAGATCATACAGTTAACTATGGCTACACCTTC
>TRBV2|TRBJ1-3|-|-
CASSAWAGTSSGNTIYF
TGTGCCAGCAGTGCTTGGGCAGGGACTAGCTCTGGAAACACCATATATTTT
>TRBV15|TRBJ2-7|-|-
CATSAGQFTYEQYF
TGTGCCACCAGCGCGGGACAGTTCACCTACGAGCAGTACTTC
>TRBV19|TRBJ1-1|-|-
CASNTLGQSLTEAFF
TGTGCCAGTAACACCCTCGGACAGAGTCTCACTGAAGCTTTCTTT
>TRBV4-3|TRBJ1-3|-|TRBD1
CASSQGKTGVGNTIYF
TGCGCCAGCAGCCAAGGAAAGACAGGGGTCGGAAACACCATATATTTT
>TRBV5-1|TRBJ2-1|-|TRBD2
CASSLDGTSALNEQFF
TGCGCCAGCAGCTTGGACGGGACTAGCGCATTGAATGAGCAGTTCTTC
>TRBV2|TRBJ2-7|medium-sized|TRBD1
CASRDLRQGVHEQYF
TGTGCCAGCAGGGACTTGAGGCAGGGGGTCCACGAGCAGTACTTC
>TRBV6-5|TRBJ1-4|-|-
CASKPGPQNEKLFF
TGTGCCAGCAAACCGGGTCCCCAAAATGAAAAACTGTTTTTT
>TRBV9|TRBJ2-1|-|TRBD1
CASSPYMGQGTFF
TGTGCCAGCAGCCCATATATGGGACAGGGAACGTTCTTC
>TRBV4-2|TRBJ2-3|-|TRBD2
CASSPPGLQVDTQYF
TGTGCCAGCAGCCCACCGGGACTACAGGTGGATACGCAGTATTTT
>TRBV4-1|TRBJ2-2|-|TRBD2
CASSQPTGLAGAPNTGELFF
TGCGCCAGCAGCCAGCCCACGGGACTAGCGGGGGCCCCGAACACCGGGGAGCTGTTTTTT
>TRBV12-5|TRBJ2-7|-|-
CASGPRAQGTYEQYF
TGTGCTAGTGGTCCGAGGGCCCAGGGGACCTACGAGCAGTACTTC
>TRBV18|TRBJ2-7|-|-
CASSPQADSYEQYF
TGTGCCAGCTCACCGCAGGCCGACTCCTACGAGCAGTACTTC
>TRBV6-1|TRBJ1-1|-|TRBD1
CASAQGANTEAFF
TGTGCCAGTGCTCAGGGGGCAAACACTGAAGCTTTCTTT
>TRBV30|TRBJ2-5|-|TRBD1
CAWSAGLGQGWEQYF
TGTGCCTGGAGTGCAGGCTTGGGACAGGGGTGGGAGCAGTACTTC
>TRBV4-3|TRBJ2-5|-|-
CASSQGGRGDETQYF
TGCGCCAGCAGCCAAGGGGGCAGGGGCGATGAAACCCAGTACTTC
>TRBV5-1|TRBJ1-6|-|TRBD1
CASSPGTGNNSPLHF
TGCGCCAGCAGCCCGGGGACAGGGAATAATTCACCCCTCCACTTT
>TRBV29-1|TRBJ2-3|-|TRBD1
CSVVPGQGANTQYF
TGCAGCGTCGTTCCGGGACAGGGGGCGAACACGCAGTATTTT
>TRBV19|TRBJ2-2|-|-
CASSKNGGTNTGELFF
TGTGCCAGTAGTAAGAACGGAGGAACGAACACCGGGGAGCTGTTTTTT
>TRBV7-9|TRBJ2-3|-|-
CASSLTTGNTQYF
TGTGCCAGCAGCTTAACAACAGGGAATACGCAGTATTTT
>TRBV6-1|TRBJ1-1|-|-
CASSLGQNVNTEAFF
TGTGCCAGCAGTCTAGGACAGAACGTGAACACTGAAGCTTTCTTT
>TRBV10-3|TRBJ1-1|-|-
CAISGNSGEAFF
TGTGCCATCAGTGGTAATTCAGGTGAAGCTTTCTTT
>TRBV7-2|TRBJ2-7|-|TRBD1
CASSLAGTGAYEQYF
TGTGCCAGCAGCTTAGCGGGGACAGGGGCCTACGAGCAGTACTTC
>TRBV5-1|TRBJ2-3|-|-
CASSPTWRDTQYF
TGCGCCAGCAGCCCGACTTGGCGGGATACGCAGTATTTT
>TRBV6-9|TRBJ2-1|-|-
CASHFMLNEQFF
TGTGCCAGCCACTTTATGCTCAATGAGCAGTTCTTC
>TRBV5-6|TRBJ2-5|-|-
CASSWRLGAEETQYF
TGTGCCAGCAGCTGGAGGTTGGGGGCAGAAGAGACCCAGTACTTC
>TRBV5-6|TRBJ1-2|-|TRBD1
CASSLVGQGYFYGYTF
TGTGCCAGCAGCTTGGTCGGACAGGGTTATTTTTATGGCTACACCTTC
>TRBV7-9|TRBJ2-7|-|TRBD1
CASSLRDRENEQYF
TGTGCCAGCAGCCTAAGGGACAGGGAAAACGAGCAGTACTTC
>TRBV7-9|TRBJ1-4|-|TRBD1
CASSPWTGATNEKLFF
TGTGCCAGCAGCCCCTGGACAGGAGCAACTAATGAAAAACTGTTTTTT
>TRBV2|TRBJ1-1|-|TRBD1
CANTVPSETGGFRDTEAFF
TGTGCCAACACTGTCCCCTCTGAGACAGGGGGCTTTAGGGACACTGAAGCTTTCTTT
>TRBV7-2|TRBJ2-1|-|-
CASSLGLLTTYNEQFF
TGTGCCAGCAGCTTAGGCCTACTTACGACCTACAATGAGCAGTTCTTC
>TRBV6-5|TRBJ2-7|-|TRBD1
CASSLTGTASSYEQYF
TGTGCCAGCAGTTTAACCGGGACAGCGAGCTCCTACGAGCAGTACTTC